This T cell receptor (beta chain) was sequenced in a study of control samples from healthy donors and cancer patients. Trimming shortened V by 4 bases and J by 4 bases, and 14 bases separated the two germline ends. Germline V CDR1 and CDR2: SGHDT, YYEEEE. The CDR3 contains 14 residues. The protocol was immunoSEQ multiplex PCR, while the TCRdb copy is restricted to in-frame clones and leaves out a portion. Here the sample spans 100,000 to 150,000 clones, over 75% being singletons. Specimen: blood. This sequence was found in a man between 40 and 49 years old in good health. The V call is TRBV5-6, the J call TRBJ1-2; unclear D gene. The CDR3 loop is CASSPKQIFYGYTF. The CDR3 DNA sequence: TGTGCCAGCAGCCCAAAACAGATCTTCTATGGCTACACCTTC. The full variable domain, completed using reference TRBV5-6 and TRBJ1-2, is DAGVTQSPTHLIKTRGQQVTLRCSPKSGHDTVSWYQQALGQGPQFIFQYYEEEERQRGNFPDRFSGHQFPNYSSELNVNALLLGDSALYLCASSPKQIFYGYTFGSGTRLTVV.